The 10 T cell receptor beta chains below come from one sample, sequenced in a study of long-term antiretroviral therapy in people with HIV (dated by TCRdb to 2022 to 2024). The immunoSEQ hsTCRB v3.0 assay was used at survey level resolution for TRB variable region sequencing. TCRdb took this table from immuneACCESS and kept in-frame rearrangements with V and J called. Such tables lack part of the clones; where checked against another copy, unresolved V genes explain under half of the gap, and the rest is unexplained. The sample includes about 22,000 clones, with about 72% observed a single time. The leading ten clones occupy over 9% of the sample. The sample was unsorted PBMCs, taken around 1.8 years before starting antiretroviral therapy. The receptors were gathered from a middle-aged woman with HIV.

J is TRBJ2-5 and V is TRBV5-1; D possibly uses TRBD1 or TRBD2 (5 bases each). The CDR3 is made up of 14 amino acids. The V gene's germline CDR1 is SGHRS and CDR2 YFSETQ. V was shortened by 4 bases and J by 1 base, with 11 bases between the two germline ends. CDR3 coding DNA: TGCGCCAGCAGCCCGACCGGGACCCAAGAGACCCAGTACTTC. It specifies CASSPTGTQETQYF.

The chain uses TRBV21-1 and TRBJ1-5; TRBD1, the table's D call, lacks a check against the DNA. TRBV21-1 is annotated as a pseudogene. CDR3 size: 14 residues. CDR3 sequence: CASSKDKLNQPQHF. CDR3 bases: TGTGCCAGCAGCAAGGACAAGCTCAATCAGCCCCAGCATTTT.

The chain couples TRBV7-2 to TRBJ1-6, with 9 bases that match TRBD1. The CDR3 contains 16 residues. V was clipped by 3 bases and J by 10 bases; unmatched bases: 10. Per germline, CDR1 SGHTA and CDR2 FQGNSA. CDR3 sequence: CASSFPGQGDLSPLHF. The DNA for the CDR3 is TGTGCCAGCAGCTTCCCGGGACAGGGTGATTTGTCACCCCTCCACTTT.

The chain employs TRBV6-4 and TRBJ2-2, with D possibly being TRBD2 (5 bases). Trimming took 0 bases from V and 4 from J, leaving 12 bases between them. The CDR3 totals 16 residues. Per germline, CDR1 MRHNA and CDR2 SNTAGT. The CDR3 coding sequence is TGTGCCAGCAGTGACTCTGAGGGCGTCACCACCGGGGAGCTGTTTTTT. Its protein is CASSDSEGVTTGELFF.

The J gene is TRBJ1-5, the V gene TRBV30; a possible D gene is TRBD1 (6 bases). The CDR3 has 16 amino acids. V was clipped by 1 base and J by 1 base, with 14 bases between them. CDR1 is GTSNPN, CDR2 SVGIG, per germline (reference sequence). CDR3 coding DNA: TGTGCCTGGAGTGGGCAGGGGACACGGAGCAATCAGCCCCAGCATTTT. Its protein is CAWSGQGTRSNQPQHF.

This chain uses TRBV5-1 with TRBJ1-1; possible D gene TRBD1, 6 bases. The V gene lost 2 bases and the J gene lost 1 base, with 9 bases spanning the gap. Looked up from germline, CDR1 is SGHRS and CDR2 is YFSETQ. The CDR3 length is 14 residues. The CDR3 nucleotides are TGCGCCAGCAGCTTATCAGGGGCGAACACTGAAGCTTTCTTT. Translated: CASSLSGANTEAFF. Full variable domain (remainder filled in from reference TRBV5-1 and TRBJ1-1): KAGVTQTPRYLIKTRGQQVTLSCSPISGHRSVSWYQQTPGQGLQFLFEYFSETQRNKGNFPGRFSGRQFSNSRSEMNVSTLELGDSALYLCASSLSGANTEAFFGQGTRLTVV.

The chain carries TRBV7-9 and TRBJ1-3, with D uncertain. Deletions cut 0 bases from V and 1 base from J, with 13 bases between. The germline CDR1 and CDR2 sequences are SEHNR and FQNEAQ (reference sequence). The CDR3 consists of 17 residues. The CDR3 coding sequence is TGTGCCAGCAGCTTAGCGATCGGCGGTTCGTCTGGAAACACCATATATTTT. As protein: CASSLAIGGSSGNTIYF.

The chain has TRBV7-9 and TRBJ2-1, with D possibly TRBD1 on 6 matching bases. V was cut by 4 bases and J by 0 bases, with 16 bases left in between. This CDR3 contains 17 residues. Germline CDR1 SEHNR, CDR2 FQNEAQ (reference sequence). CDR3 region: CASSSAGQGNSYNEQFF. The CDR3 DNA sequence: TGTGCCAGCAGCTCCGCCGGTCAGGGGAACTCCTACAATGAGCAGTTCTTC.

The chain joins TRBV5-1 to TRBJ2-4, with D tentatively TRBD2 (5 bases). This CDR3 contains 13 residues. Germline CDR1 is SGHRS and CDR2 is YFSETQ. The germline V and J ends were trimmed by 3 bases and 8 bases, with 12 bases remaining between them. The CDR3 region has the DNA TGCGCCAGCAGCTGGATCCTCGGGGACATTCAGTACTTC. Translating gives CASSWILGDIQYF. Looking up the rest from reference TRBV5-1 and TRBJ2-4 gives the full variable domain: KAGVTQTPRYLIKTRGQQVTLSCSPISGHRSVSWYQQTPGQGLQFLFEYFSETQRNKGNFPGRFSGRQFSNSRSEMNVSTLELGDSALYLCASSWILGDIQYFGAGTRLSVL.

Only one count was recorded for this clone. This sequence joins TRBV30 and TRBJ2-1; no definite D call. Per the germline V gene, CDR1 is GTSNPN and CDR2 is SVGIG (reference sequence). The CDR3 is made up of 10 amino acids. Trimming removed 5 bases at V and 6 bases at J, with 5 bases between. The CDR3 DNA sequence: TGTGCCTGGGGGCTCAATGAGCAGTTCTTC. Its translation: CAWGLNEQFF.